One and the same sample provided the 15 T cell receptor beta chains below, sequenced in a study of shared clonotypes between healthy human individuals. Some clones are missing from TCRdb's copy, which holds only in-frame ones; the method was immunoSEQ multiplex PCR. The sample includes fewer than 600,000 clones, about 80% of them seen just once. The material sequenced was PBMCs. Source of these receptors: a woman aged 40 to 50 in good health. Some clones in this sample may be carry-over from other donors' samples.

Only a few counts were recorded for this clone. The chain combines TRBV6-1 with TRBJ2-7; 11 positions match TRBD1. The germline CDR1 and CDR2 sequences are MNHNS and SASEGT. V shed 11 bases, J shed 4 bases, and the junction held 10 bases outside the gene matches. CDR3 length: 14 residues. In nucleotides, the CDR3 is TGTGCCTCGACAGGAGGGACAGGGGGGTACGAGCAGTACTTC. Translation: CASTGGTGGYEQYF.

This chain connects TRBV6-6 to TRBJ1-5; D is uncertain. This CDR3 has 14 residues. Germline V gives CDR1 MNHNY, CDR2 SVGAGI (reference sequence). Trimming removed 0 bases from V and 9 bases from J, with 12 bases in between. CDR3 protein: CASSYSGLRGPQHF. CDR3 nucleotide sequence: TGTGCCAGCAGTTACTCTGGACTCCGCGGGCCCCAGCATTTT.

The chain recombines TRBV28 with TRBJ2-7, with D uncertain. This CDR3 has 15 residues. V was shortened by 3 bases and J by 0 bases, with 12 bases between the two germline ends. Germline CDR1 MDHEN, CDR2 SYDVKM. CDR3 residues: CASSFSLESSYEQYF. The CDR3 bases are TGTGCCAGCAGTTTTTCCCTAGAGAGCTCCTACGAGCAGTACTTC.

This clone occurred many times. The chain is built from TRBV7-9 and TRBJ1-2; no firm D call. Germline V gene data show CDR1 as SEHNR and CDR2 as FQNEAQ (reference sequence). The CDR3 spans 14 residues. Trimming shortened V by 4 bases and J by 7 bases, and 16 bases separated the two germline ends. The CDR3 spells CASSSAGYESGYTF. As DNA, the CDR3 is TGTGCCAGCAGCTCCGCCGGCTATGAAAGTGGCTACACCTTC.

The V gene is TRBV29-1, the J gene TRBJ2-3; D gene ambiguous. V was clipped by 6 bases and J by 0 bases, with 7 bases between them. CDR1 is SQVTM, CDR2 ANQGSEA, per germline. The CDR3 spans 12 residues. The CDR3 nucleotides read TGCAGCGTGACCGACAGCACAGATACGCAGTATTTT. Translated, it gives CSVTDSTDTQYF.

The chain is built from TRBV9 and TRBJ2-3; TRBD2 is a possible D gene (6 bases). V dropped 9 bases and J dropped 4 bases, with 18 bases sitting between them. The germline V gene encodes CDR1 SGDLS and CDR2 YYNGEE. The CDR3 runs 14 residues. The CDR3 region has the DNA TGTGCCACTTCACAGCCCCCGGGGGCAGATACGCAGTATTTT. As protein: CATSQPPGADTQYF.

The rearrangement links TRBV5-4 to TRBJ1-5; D gene uncertain. The germline V gene has CDR1 SGHNT and CDR2 YYREEE (reference sequence). Trimming removed 1 base at V and 4 bases at J, with 9 bases between. The CDR3 consists of 14 residues. The CDR3: CASSLRGENQPQHF. The CDR3 nucleotides are TGTGCCAGCAGCTTGCGGGGTGAAAATCAGCCCCAGCATTTT.

V is TRBV19 and J is TRBJ2-3; D remains unclear. The CDR3 extends over 14 amino acids. CDR1 and CDR2 (germline): LNHDA, SQIVND (reference sequence). V lost 5 bases and J 1 base, leaving 10 bases between the germline ends. The CDR3 DNA follows: TGTGCCAGTAGTTTAGGGTGGGGCACAGATACGCAGTATTTT. It translates to CASSLGWGTDTQYF.

This clone has only a few counts. The gene calls are TRBV7-3 and TRBJ2-3; TRBD2 matches at 7 bases. CDR1 is SGHTA and CDR2 is FQGTGA in the germline V gene. This CDR3 contains 15 residues. J gave up 4 bases and V 4 bases, and 8 bases lay outside the gene matches. CDR3: CASSSPAGPSDTQYF. Here the CDR3 DNA reads TGTGCCAGCAGCTCTCCAGCGGGACCCTCAGATACGCAGTATTTT.

This clone was seen a single time. The rearrangement links TRBV9 to TRBJ2-3; 16 bases fit TRBD2. The V gene's germline CDR1 is SGDLS and CDR2 YYNGEE. The CDR3 length is 16 residues. V was clipped by 1 base and J by 10 bases; unmatched bases: 6. The CDR3 spells CASSVQGLAGGQAQYF. The CDR3 bases are TGTGCCAGCAGCGTACAGGGACTAGCGGGAGGGCAGGCGCAGTATTTT.

The chain recombines TRBV9 with TRBJ1-2; D unresolved. Germline V CDR1 and CDR2: SGDLS, YYNGEE. V dropped 0 bases and J dropped 5 bases, with 17 bases sitting between them. The CDR3 loop spans 16 amino acids. The CDR3 protein is CASSVVSGSSSYGYTF. CDR3 DNA: TGTGCCAGCAGCGTAGTTAGTGGCAGCTCCTCTTATGGCTACACCTTC.

This chain joins TRBV11-2 and TRBJ2-7; D is perhaps TRBD2 (5 bases). Germline CDR1 is SGHAT and CDR2 is FQNNGV. Trimming pared 5 bases from V and 1 base from J, leaving 9 bases between. The CDR3 runs to 13 residues. The CDR3 region has the DNA TGTGCCAGCAGCAGAGGGCCATCCTACGAGCAGTACTTC. It encodes CASSRGPSYEQYF.

The V and J genes are TRBV6-1 and TRBJ2-7; D not certain. This CDR3 region has 12 residues. Trimming pared 3 bases from V and 9 bases from J, leaving 12 bases between. Germline V lookup: CDR1 MNHNS, CDR2 SASEGT. The CDR3 here is CASSDLVSGQYF. CDR3 coding DNA: TGTGCCAGCAGTGACCTAGTTTCCGGGCAGTACTTC.

The sample holds a few counts of this clone. The chain links TRBV18 to TRBJ1-1; TRBD1 might be the D (6 bases). The V and J ends lost 1 base and 1 base respectively, with 16 bases between them. Germline V gene lookup returns CDR1 KGHSH and CDR2 LQKENI. The CDR3 covers 17 residues. The CDR3 nucleotides are TGTGCCAGCTCACCACGGGTGGGGGGCGCAGGGAACACTGAAGCTTTCTTT. Protein: CASSPRVGGAGNTEAFF.

V usage is TRBV6-5 and J usage is TRBJ2-7; 11 bases match TRBD1. The CDR3 sequence is 15 residues long. V gave up 3 bases and J gave up 5 bases; unmatched junction bases: 6. The germline gives CDR1 MNHEY, CDR2 SVGAGI. CDR3: CASSYSGTGGHEQYF. CDR3 DNA: TGTGCCAGCAGTTATTCCGGGACAGGGGGTCACGAGCAGTACTTC.